This T cell receptor beta chain was obtained from a study of PD-1 blockade in classical Hodgkin lymphoma. Profiled with immunoSEQ multiplex PCR; TCRdb holds only in-frame clones, not every one. Of about 7,200 clones listed, roughly 80% are singletons. Overall study results and limits: After ASCT, patients who started nivolumab under 1 year later were excluded. CD4+ TCR diversity, unlike CD8+, climbed significantly by C4D1.

The CDR3 is made up of 15 amino acids. Germline V gene lookup returns CDR1 LGHNA and CDR2 YNFKEQ. With 0 bases removed from V and 0 bases from J, the gap between germline ends came to 9 bases. Following autologous stem cell transplantation, relapse occurred in every patient, and exposure to brentuximab vedotin varied. Thawed PBMCs yielded CD4+ T cells through magnetic negative selection. Complete response, partial response or progressive disease were the best responses. A word on this clone: Its specificity is not known.

The receptor was derived from a human donor with classical Hodgkin lymphoma. The V and J genes are TRBV4-2 and TRBJ2-7; D gene uncertain. Here the sequenced sample was CD4+ T cells from blood, taken at baseline. CDR3 in amino acids: CASSQDSGNSYEQYF. The CDR3 DNA follows: TGTGCCAGCAGCCAAGATTCTGGGAACTCCTACGAGCAGTACTTC.